One T cell receptor beta chain is described in this entry. Its antigen is currently unknown. These data originate in a study of T cells in Graves' hyperthyroidism and ophthalmopathy. Each 10 ml fresh peripheral blood draw supplied the PBMCs. The investigators amplified TCR beta CDR3 regions from RNA transcripts. The study used the HTBI primer set for a first-round RT-PCR of the TCR CDR3. TCRdb passed the multiplex PCR reads through MiXCR, listing each CDR3 protein once. Altogether approximately 640,000 distinct CDR3 sequences are present, roughly 17% being singletons, with the ten largest covering around a sixth. Regarding the study as a whole: Separating ophthalmopathy from stable hyperthyroidism was achieved by a 13 V-J model. For ophthalmopathy, model prediction preceded onset by a median roughly 5.9 months.

Germline trimming cut 10 bases from V and 0 bases from J; bases unmatched to any gene: 13. The CDR3 covers 18 residues. Germline lookup yields CDR1 PRHDT and CDR2 FYEKMQ (reference sequence). The clonotype comes from a man aged 50-59 years with Graves' hyperthyroidism. V is TRBV13 and J is TRBJ2-1; 12 bases match TRBD2. The sequenced sample was blood. The CDR3 loop reads CAIPRESSGRASYNEQFF. In DNA, the CDR3 is TGTGCCATTCCCAGGGAATCTAGCGGGAGGGCCTCCTACAATGAGCAGTTCTTC.